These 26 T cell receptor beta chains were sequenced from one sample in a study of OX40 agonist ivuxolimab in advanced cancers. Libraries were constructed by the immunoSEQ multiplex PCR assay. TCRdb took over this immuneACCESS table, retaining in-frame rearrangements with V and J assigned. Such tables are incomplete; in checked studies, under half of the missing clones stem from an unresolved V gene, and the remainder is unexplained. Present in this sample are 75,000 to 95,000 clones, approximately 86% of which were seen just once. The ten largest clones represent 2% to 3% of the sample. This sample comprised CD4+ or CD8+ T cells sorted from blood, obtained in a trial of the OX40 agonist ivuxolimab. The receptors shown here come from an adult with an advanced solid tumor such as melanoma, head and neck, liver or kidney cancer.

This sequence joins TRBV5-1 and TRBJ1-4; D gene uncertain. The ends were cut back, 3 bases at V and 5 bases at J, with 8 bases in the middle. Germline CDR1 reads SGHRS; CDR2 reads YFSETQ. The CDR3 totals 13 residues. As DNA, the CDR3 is TGCGCCAGCAGCTCGGAAGGGAATGAAAAACTGTTTTTT. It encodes CASSSEGNEKLFF.

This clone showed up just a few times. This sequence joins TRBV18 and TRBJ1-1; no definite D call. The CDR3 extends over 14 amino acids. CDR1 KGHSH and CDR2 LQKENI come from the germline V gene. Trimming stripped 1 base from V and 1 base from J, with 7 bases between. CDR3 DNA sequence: TGTGCCAGCTCACCACGGCGGGAGAACACTGAAGCTTTCTTT. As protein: CASSPRRENTEAFF.

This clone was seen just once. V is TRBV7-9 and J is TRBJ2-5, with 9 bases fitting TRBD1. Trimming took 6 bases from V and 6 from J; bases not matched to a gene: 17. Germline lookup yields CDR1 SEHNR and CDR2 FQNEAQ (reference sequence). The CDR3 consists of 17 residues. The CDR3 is CASRKEERTGVSQTQYF. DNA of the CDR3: TGTGCCAGCAGAAAAGAGGAGCGGACAGGGGTATCACAGACCCAGTACTTC.

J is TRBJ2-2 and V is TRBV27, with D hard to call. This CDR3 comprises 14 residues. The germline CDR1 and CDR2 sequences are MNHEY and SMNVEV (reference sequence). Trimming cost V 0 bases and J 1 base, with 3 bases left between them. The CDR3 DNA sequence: TGTGCCAGCAGTTTATCTTGGAACACCGGGGAGCTGTTTTTT. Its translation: CASSLSWNTGELFF.

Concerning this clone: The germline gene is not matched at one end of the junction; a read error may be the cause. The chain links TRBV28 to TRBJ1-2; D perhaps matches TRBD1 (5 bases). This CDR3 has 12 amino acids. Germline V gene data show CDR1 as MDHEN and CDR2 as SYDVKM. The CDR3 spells CASRAGIDGYTF. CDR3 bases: TGTGCTAGCAGGGCAGGGATCGACGGCTACACCTTC.

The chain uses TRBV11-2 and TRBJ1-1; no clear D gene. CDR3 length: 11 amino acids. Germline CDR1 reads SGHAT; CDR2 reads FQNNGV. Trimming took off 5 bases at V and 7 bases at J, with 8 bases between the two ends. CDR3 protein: CASSVQSEAFF. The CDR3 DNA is TGTGCCAGCAGCGTACAGAGTGAAGCTTTCTTT.

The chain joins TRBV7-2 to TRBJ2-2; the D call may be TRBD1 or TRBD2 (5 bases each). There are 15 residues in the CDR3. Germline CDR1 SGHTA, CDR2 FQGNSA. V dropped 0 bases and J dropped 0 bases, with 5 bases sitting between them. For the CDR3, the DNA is TGTGCCAGCAGCTTAGCGGGACCGAACACCGGGGAGCTGTTTTTT. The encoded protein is CASSLAGPNTGELFF.

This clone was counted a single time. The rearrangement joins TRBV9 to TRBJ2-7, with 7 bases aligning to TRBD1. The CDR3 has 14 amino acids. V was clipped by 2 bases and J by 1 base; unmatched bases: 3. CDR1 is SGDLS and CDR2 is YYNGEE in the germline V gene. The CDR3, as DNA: TGTGCCAGCAGCGTCCAGGGGGAGTCCTACGAGCAGTACTTC. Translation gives CASSVQGESYEQYF.

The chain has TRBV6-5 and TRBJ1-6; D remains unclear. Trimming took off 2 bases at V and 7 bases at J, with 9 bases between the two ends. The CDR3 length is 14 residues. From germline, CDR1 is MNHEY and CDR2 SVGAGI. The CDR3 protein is CASSYAGLNSPLHF. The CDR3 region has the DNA TGTGCCAGCAGTTACGCCGGGCTGAATTCACCCCTCCACTTT.

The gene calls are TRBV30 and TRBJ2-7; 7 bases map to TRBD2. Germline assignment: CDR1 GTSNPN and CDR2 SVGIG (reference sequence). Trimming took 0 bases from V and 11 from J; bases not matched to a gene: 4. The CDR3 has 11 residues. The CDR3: CAWSVAGKEYF. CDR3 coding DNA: TGTGCCTGGAGTGTAGCGGGGAAGGAGTACTTC.

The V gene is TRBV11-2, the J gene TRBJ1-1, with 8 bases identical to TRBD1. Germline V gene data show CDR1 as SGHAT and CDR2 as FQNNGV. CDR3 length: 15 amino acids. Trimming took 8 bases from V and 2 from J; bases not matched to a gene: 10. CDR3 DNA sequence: TGTGCCAGCGCTCGTGGGGACAGGCGAAACACTGAAGCTTTCTTT. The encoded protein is CASARGDRRNTEAFF.

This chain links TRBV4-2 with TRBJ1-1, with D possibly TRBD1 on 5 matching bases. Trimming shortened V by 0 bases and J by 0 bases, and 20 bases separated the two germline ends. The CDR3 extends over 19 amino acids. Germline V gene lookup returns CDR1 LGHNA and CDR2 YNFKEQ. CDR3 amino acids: CASSQDLWGSGFMNTEAFF. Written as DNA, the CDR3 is TGTGCCAGCAGCCAAGATCTTTGGGGGTCGGGGTTTATGAACACTGAAGCTTTCTTT.

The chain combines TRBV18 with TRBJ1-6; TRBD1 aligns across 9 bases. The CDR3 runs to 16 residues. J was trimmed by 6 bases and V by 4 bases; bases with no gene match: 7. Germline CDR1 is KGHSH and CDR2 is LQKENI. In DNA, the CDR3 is TGTGCCAGCTCACATTTGGGACAGGGCAGTAATTCACCCCTCCACTTT. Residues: CASSHLGQGSNSPLHF.

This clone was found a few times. The CDR3 here is CAIESVRNTEAFF. The CDR3 coding sequence is TGTGCCATAGAAAGTGTCCGGAACACTGAAGCTTTCTTT. J is TRBJ1-1 and V is TRBV10-3; D not certain. V was pared by 9 bases and J by 1 base, with 12 bases between. Per the germline V gene, CDR1 is ENHRY and CDR2 is SYGVKD. This CDR3 has 13 amino acids.

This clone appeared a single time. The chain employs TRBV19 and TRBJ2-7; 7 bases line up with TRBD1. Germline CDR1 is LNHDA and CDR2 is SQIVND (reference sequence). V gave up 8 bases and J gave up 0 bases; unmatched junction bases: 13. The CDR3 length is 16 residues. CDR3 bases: TGTGCCAGTTCCACCTCGGACAGGCCGTTCTCCTACGAGCAGTACGTC. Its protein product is CASSTSDRPFSYEQYV.

CDR3 nucleotides: TGTGCCAGCAGCTTGGTGGAAGAGACCCAGTACTTC. Translated, it gives CASSLVEETQYF. The rearrangement links TRBV5-6 to TRBJ2-5; D gene ambiguous. V shed 0 bases and J shed 3 bases, with 3 bases lying between them. CDR1 is SGHDT, CDR2 YYEEEE, per germline. This CDR3 has 12 residues. The full variable domain, rest sourced from reference TRBV5-6 and TRBJ2-5, is DAGVTQSPTHLIKTRGQQVTLRCSPKSGHDTVSWYQQALGQGPQFIFQYYEEEERQRGNFPDRFSGHQFPNYSSELNVNALLLGDSALYLCASSLVEETQYFGPGTRLLVL.

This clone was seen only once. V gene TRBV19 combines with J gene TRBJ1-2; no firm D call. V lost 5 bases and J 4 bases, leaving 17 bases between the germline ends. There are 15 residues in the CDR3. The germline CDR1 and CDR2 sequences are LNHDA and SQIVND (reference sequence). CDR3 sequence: CASSPHFDMTYGYTF. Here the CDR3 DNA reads TGTGCCAGTAGTCCCCATTTTGACATGACCTATGGCTACACCTTC.

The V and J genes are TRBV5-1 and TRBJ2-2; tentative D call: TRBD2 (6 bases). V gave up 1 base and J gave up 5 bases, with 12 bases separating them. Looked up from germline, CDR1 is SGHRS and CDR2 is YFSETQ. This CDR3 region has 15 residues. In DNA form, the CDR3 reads TGCGCCAGCAGCTTGCAGGGACTTCCTACCGGGGAGCTGTTTTTT. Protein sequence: CASSLQGLPTGELFF.

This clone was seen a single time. The CDR3 DNA is TGTGCCAGCAGCGAGATCGGGGGCGAGCAGTACGTC. It translates to CASSEIGGEQYV. This rearrangement joins TRBV5-6 to TRBJ2-7, with a possible D match to TRBD2 (6 bases). In germline, CDR1 is SGHDT, CDR2 YYEEEE. The CDR3 runs to 12 residues. V was shortened by 4 bases and J by 6 bases, with 11 bases between the two germline ends.

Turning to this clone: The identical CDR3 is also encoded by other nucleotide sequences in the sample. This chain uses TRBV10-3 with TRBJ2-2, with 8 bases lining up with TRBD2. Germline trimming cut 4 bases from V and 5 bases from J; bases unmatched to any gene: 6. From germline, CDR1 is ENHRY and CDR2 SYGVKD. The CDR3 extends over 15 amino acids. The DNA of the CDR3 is TGTGCCATCAGTGGTCAGGGCGGGGGGACCGGGGAGCTGTTTTTT. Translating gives CAISGQGGGTGELFF.

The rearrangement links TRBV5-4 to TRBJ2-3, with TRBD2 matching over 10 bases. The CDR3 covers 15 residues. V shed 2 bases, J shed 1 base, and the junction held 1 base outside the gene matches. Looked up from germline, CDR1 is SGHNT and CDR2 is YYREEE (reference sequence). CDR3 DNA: TGTGCCAGCAGCTTCGGGACTAGCGGCACAGATACGCAGTATTTT. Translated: CASSFGTSGTDTQYF.

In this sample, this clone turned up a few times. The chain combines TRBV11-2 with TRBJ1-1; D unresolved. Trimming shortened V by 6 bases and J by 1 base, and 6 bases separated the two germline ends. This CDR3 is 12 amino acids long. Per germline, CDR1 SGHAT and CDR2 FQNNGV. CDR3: CASSGRNTEAFF. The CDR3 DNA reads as TGTGCCAGCAGTGGGAGGAACACTGAAGCTTTCTTT.

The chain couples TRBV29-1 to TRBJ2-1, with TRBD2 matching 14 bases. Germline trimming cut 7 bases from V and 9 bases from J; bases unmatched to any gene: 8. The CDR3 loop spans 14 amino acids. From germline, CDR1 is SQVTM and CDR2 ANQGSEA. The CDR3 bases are TGCAGCGCACCTAGGACTAGCGGGGGGCCTGAGCAGTTCTTC. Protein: CSAPRTSGGPEQFF.

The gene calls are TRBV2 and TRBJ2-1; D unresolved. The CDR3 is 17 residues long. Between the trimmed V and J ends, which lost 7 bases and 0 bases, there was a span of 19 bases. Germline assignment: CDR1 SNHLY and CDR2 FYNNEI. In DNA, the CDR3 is TGTGCCAGCATTCTATCTAGTCCGATAGCCTCCTACAATGAGCAGTTCTTC. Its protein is CASILSSPIASYNEQFF.

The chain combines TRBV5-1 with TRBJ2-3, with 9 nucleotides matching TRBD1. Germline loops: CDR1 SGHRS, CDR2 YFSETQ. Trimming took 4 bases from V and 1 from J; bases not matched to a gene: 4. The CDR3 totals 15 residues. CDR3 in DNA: TGCGCCAGCAGCGGGACAGGGCCGGGCACAGATACGCAGTATTTT. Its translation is CASSGTGPGTDTQYF.

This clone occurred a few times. CDR3 protein: CARSLAVNEKLFF. CDR3 nucleotides: TGTGCCAGAAGCTTGGCAGTTAATGAAAAACTGTTTTTT. The V call is TRBV5-3, the J call TRBJ1-4; D not resolved. TRBV5-3 is noted as an ORF with a role that remains uncertain. The CDR3 totals 13 residues. The V end was cut by 0 bases, the J end by 4 bases, with 4 bases between.